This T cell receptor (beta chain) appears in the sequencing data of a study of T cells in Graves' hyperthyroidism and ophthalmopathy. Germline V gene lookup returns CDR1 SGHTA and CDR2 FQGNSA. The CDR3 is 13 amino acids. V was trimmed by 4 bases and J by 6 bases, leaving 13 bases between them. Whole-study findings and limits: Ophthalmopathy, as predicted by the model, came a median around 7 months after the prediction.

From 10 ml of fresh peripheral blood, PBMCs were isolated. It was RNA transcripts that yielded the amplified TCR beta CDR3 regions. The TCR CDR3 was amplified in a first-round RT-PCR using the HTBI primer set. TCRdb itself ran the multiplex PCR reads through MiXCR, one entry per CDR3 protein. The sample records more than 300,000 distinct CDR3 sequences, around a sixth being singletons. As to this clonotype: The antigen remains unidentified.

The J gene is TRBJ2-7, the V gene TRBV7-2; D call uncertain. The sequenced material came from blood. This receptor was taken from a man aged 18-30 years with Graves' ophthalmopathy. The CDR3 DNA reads TGTGCCAGCAGCTCCAACGCCTCCCCCGAGCAGTACTTC. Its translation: CASSSNASPEQYF. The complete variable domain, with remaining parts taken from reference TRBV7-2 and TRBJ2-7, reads GAGVSQSPSNKVTEKGKDVELRCDPISGHTALYWYRQSLGQGLEFLIYFQGNSAPDKSGLPSDRFSAERTGGSVSTLTIQRTQQEDSAVYLCASSSNASPEQYFGPGTRLTVT.